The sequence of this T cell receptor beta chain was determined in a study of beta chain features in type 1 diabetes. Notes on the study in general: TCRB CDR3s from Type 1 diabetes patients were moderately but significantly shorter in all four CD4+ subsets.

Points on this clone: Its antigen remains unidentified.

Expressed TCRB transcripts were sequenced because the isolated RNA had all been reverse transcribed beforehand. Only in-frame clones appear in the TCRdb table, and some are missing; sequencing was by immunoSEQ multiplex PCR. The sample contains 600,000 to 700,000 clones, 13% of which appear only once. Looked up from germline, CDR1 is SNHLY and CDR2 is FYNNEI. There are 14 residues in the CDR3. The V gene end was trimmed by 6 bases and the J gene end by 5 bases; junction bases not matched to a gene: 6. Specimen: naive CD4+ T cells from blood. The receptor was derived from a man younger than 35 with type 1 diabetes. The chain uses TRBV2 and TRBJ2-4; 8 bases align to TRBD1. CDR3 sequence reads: CASSLQGAENIQYF. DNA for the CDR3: TGTGCCAGCAGCCTTCAGGGGGCTGAAAACATTCAGTACTTC.